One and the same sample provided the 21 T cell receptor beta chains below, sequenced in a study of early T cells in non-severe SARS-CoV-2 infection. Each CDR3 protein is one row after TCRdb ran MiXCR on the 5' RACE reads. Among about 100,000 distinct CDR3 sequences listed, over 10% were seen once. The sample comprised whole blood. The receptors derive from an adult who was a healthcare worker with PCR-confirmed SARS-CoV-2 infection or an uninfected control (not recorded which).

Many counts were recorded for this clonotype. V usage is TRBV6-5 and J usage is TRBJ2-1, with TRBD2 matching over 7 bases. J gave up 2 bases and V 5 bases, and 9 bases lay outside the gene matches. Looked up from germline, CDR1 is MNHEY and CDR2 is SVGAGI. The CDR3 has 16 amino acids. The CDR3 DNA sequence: TGTGCCAGCAGTCGAATGGCGGGGGTCACCTACAATGAGCAGTTCTTC. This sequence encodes CASSRMAGVTYNEQFF.

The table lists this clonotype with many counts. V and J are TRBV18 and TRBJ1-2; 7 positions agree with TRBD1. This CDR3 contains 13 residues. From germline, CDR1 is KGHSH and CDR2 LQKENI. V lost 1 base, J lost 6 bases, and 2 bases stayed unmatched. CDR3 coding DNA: TGTGCCAGCTCACCACAGGGGGCGGATGGCTACACCTTC. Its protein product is CASSPQGADGYTF.

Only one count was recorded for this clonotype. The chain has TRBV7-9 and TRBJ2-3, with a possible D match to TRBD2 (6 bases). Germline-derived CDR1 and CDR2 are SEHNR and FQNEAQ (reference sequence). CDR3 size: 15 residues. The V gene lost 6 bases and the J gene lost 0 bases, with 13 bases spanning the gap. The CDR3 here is CASRISGVSTDTQYF. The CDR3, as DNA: TGTGCCAGCAGAATCTCGGGGGTTAGCACAGATACGCAGTATTTT.

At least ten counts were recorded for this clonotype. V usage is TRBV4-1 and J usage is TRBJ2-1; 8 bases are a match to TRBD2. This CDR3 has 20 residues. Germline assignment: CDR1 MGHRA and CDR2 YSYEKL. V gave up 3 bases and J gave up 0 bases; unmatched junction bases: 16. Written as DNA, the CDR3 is TGCGCCAGCAGCCATAGGGTAGGCGGGGGGCCCTTCATCTCCTACAATGAGCAGTTCTTC. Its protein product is CASSHRVGGGPFISYNEQFF.

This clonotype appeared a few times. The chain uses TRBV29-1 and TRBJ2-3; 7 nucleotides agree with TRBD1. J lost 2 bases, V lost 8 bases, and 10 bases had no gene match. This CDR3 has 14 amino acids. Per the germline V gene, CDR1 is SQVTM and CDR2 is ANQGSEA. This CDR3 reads CSSFVRGTTDTQYF. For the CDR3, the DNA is TGCAGCTCCTTTGTCAGGGGGACCACAGATACGCAGTATTTT.

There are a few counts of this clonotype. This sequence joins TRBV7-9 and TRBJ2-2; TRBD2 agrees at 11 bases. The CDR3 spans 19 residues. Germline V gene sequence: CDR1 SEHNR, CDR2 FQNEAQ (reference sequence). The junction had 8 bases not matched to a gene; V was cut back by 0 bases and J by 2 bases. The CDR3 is CASSLAALAGGQNTGELFF. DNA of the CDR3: TGTGCCAGCAGCTTAGCGGCCCTAGCGGGGGGCCAAAACACCGGGGAGCTGTTTTTT.

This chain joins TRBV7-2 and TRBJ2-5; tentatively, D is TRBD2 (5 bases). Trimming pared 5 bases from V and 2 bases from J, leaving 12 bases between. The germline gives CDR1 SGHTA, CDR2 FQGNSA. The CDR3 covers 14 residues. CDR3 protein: CASSPDRGQETQYF. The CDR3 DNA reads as TGTGCCAGCAGCCCCGACCGGGGACAAGAGACCCAGTACTTC.

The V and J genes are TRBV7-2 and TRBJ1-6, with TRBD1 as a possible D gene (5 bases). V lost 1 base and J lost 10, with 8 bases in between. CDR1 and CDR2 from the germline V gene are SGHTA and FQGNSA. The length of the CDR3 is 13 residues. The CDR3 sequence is CASSLGWGSPLHF. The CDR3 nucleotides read TGTGCCAGCAGCTTAGGCTGGGGGTCACCCCTCCACTTT.

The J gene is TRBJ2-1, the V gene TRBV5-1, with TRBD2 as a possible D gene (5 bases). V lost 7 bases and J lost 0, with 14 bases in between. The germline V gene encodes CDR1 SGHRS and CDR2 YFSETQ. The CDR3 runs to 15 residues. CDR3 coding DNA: TGCGCCAGCGCCTCTAGCCCGAGCTCCTACAATGAGCAGTTCTTC. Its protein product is CASASSPSSYNEQFF.

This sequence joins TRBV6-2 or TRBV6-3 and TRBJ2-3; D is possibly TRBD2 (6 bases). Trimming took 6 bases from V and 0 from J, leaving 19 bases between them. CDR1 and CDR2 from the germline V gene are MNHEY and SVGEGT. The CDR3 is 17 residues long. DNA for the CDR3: TGTGCCAGCAGCTACCCCACCACCGGGGGAAGCACAGATACGCAGTATTTT. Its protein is CASSYPTTGGSTDTQYF.

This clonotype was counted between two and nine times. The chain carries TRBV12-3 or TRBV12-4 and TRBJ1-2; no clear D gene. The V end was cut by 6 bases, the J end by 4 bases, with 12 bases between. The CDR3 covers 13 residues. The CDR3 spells CASSQEGGYGYTF. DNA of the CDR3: TGTGCCAGCAGCCAGGAGGGTGGCTATGGCTACACCTTC.

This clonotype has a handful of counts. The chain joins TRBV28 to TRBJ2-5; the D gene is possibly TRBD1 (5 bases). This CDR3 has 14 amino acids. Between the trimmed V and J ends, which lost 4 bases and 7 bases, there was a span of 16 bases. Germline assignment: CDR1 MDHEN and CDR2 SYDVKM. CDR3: CASSSLTDLGTQYF. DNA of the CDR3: TGTGCCAGCAGTTCCCTGACAGACCTAGGGACCCAGTACTTC.

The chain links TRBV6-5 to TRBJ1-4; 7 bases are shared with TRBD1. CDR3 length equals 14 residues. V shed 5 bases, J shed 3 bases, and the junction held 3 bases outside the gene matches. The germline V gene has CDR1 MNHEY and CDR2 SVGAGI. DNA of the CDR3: TGTGCCAGCAGTGACAGGGCCTCTAATGAAAAACTGTTTTTT. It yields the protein CASSDRASNEKLFF.

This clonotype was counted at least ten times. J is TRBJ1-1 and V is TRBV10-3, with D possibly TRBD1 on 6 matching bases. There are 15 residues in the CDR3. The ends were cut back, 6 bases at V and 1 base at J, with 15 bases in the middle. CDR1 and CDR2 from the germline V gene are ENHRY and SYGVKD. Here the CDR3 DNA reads TGTGCCATCAGGGGGGCTGGACAGCAGAACACTGAAGCTTTCTTT. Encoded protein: CAIRGAGQQNTEAFF.

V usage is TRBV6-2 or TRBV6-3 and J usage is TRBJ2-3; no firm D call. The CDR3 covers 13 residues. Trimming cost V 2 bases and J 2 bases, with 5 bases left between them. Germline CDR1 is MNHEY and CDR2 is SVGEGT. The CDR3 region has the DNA TGTGCCAGCAGTTACAGGGCCACAGATACGCAGTATTTT. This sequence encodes CASSYRATDTQYF.

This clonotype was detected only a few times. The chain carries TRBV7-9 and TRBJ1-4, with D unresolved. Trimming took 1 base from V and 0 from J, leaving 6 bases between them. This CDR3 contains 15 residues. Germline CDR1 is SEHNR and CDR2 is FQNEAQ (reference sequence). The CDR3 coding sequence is TGTGCCAGCAGCTTAGAACCTGCAACTAATGAAAAACTGTTTTTT. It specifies CASSLEPATNEKLFF.

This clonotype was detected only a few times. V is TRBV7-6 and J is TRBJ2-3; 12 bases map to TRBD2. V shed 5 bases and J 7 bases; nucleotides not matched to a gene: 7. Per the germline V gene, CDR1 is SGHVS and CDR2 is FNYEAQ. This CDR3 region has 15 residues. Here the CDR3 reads CASSETSGGRYTQYF. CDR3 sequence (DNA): TGTGCCAGCAGCGAGACTAGCGGGGGCCGTTATACGCAGTATTTT.

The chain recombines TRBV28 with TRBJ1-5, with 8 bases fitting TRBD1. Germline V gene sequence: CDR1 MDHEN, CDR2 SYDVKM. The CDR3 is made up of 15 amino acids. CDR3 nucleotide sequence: TGTGGCACTCAGGGGGCGGAAAATCTGAGTCAGCCCCAGCATTTT. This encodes CGTQGAENLSQPQHF.

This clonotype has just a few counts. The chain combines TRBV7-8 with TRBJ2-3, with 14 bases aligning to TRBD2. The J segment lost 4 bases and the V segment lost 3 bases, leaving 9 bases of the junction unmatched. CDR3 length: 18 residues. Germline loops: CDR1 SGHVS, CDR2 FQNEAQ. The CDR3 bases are TGTGCCAGCAGCTTCAGACTAGCGGGGGGGCCAAGGCCAGATACGCAGTATTTT. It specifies CASSFRLAGGPRPDTQYF.

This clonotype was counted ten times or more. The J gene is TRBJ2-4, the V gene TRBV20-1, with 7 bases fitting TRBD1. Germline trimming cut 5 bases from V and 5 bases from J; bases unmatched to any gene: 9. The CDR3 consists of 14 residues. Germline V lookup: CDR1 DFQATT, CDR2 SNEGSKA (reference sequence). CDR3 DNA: TGCAGTGCTGCTATCGGGACAGTACAAAACATTCAGTACTTC. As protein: CSAAIGTVQNIQYF.

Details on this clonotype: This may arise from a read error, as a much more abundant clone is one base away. The CDR3 bases are TGCGGCGTTCAGGCGTGGGCTTCCGCGCCCACAGATACGCAGTATTTT. Translated, it gives CGVQAWASAPTDTQYF. This rearrangement joins TRBV29-1 to TRBJ2-3; D unresolved. This CDR3 has 16 residues. CDR1 is SQVTM and CDR2 is ANQGSEA in the germline V gene.